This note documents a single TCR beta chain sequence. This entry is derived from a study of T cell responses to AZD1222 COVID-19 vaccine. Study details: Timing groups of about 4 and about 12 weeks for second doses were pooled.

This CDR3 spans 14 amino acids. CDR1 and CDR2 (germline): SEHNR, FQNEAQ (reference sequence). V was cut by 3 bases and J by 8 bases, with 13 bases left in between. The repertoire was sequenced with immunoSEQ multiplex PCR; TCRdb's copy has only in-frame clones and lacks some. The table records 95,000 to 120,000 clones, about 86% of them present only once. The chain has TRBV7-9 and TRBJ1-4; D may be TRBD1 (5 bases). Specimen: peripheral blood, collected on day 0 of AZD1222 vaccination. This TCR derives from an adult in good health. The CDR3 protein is CASSLWGDGEKLFF. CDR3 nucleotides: TGTGCCAGCAGCTTGTGGGGGGACGGGGAAAAACTGTTTTTT. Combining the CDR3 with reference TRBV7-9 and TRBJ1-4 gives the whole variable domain DTGVSQNPRHKITKRGQNVTFRCDPISEHNRLYWYRQTLGQGPEFLTYFQNEAQLEKSRLLSDRFSAERPKGSFSTLEIQRTEQGDSAMYLCASSLWGDGEKLFFGSGTQLSVL.